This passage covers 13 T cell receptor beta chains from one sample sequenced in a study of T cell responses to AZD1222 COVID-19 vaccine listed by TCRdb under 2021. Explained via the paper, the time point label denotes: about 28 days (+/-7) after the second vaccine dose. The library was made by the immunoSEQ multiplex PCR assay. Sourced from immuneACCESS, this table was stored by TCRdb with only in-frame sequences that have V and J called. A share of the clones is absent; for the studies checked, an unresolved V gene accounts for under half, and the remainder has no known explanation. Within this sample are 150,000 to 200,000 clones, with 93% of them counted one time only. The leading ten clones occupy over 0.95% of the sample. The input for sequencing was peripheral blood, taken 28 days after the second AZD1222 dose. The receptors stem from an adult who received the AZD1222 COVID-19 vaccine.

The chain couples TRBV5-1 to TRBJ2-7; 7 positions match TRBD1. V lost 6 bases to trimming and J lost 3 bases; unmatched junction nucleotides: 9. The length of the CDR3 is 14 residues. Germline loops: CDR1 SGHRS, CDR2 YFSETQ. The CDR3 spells CASNPQGPGYEQYF. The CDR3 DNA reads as TGCGCCAGCAACCCACAGGGGCCCGGCTACGAGCAGTACTTC.

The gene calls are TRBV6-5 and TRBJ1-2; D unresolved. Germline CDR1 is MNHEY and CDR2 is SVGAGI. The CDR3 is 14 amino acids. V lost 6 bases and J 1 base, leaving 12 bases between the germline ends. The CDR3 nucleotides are TGTGCCAGCAGGGGGAATGGGGTTAACTATGGCTACACCTTC. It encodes CASRGNGVNYGYTF.

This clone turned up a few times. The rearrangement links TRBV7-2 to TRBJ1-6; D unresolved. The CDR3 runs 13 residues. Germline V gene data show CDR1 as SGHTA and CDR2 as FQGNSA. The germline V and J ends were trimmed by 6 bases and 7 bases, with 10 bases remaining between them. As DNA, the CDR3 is TGTGCCAGCAGGGAGGACTGGAATTCACCCCTCCACTTT. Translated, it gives CASREDWNSPLHF.

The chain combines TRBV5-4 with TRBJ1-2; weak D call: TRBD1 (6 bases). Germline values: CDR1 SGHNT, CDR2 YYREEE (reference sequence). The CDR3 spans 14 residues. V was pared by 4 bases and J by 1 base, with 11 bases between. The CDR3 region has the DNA TGTGCCAGCAGCACCGGACAGATTAACTATGGCTACACCTTC. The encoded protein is CASSTGQINYGYTF. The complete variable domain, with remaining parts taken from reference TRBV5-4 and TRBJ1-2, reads ETGVTQSPTHLIKTRGQQVTLRCSSQSGHNTVSWYQQALGQGPQFIFQYYREEENGRGNFPPRFSGLQFPNYSSELNVNALELDDSALYLCASSTGQINYGYTFGSGTRLTVV.

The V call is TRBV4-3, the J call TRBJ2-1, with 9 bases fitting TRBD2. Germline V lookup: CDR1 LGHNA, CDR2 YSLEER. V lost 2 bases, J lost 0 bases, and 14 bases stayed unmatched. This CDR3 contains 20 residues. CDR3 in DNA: TGCGCCAGCAGCCAATCTCGGCTGATGAGCGGGGGGAGCTCCTACAATGAGCAGTTCTTC. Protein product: CASSQSRLMSGGSSYNEQFF.

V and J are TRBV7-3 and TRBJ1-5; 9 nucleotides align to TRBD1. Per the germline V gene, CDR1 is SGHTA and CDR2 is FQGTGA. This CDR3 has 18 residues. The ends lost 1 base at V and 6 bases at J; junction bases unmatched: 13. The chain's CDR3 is CASSLIDRGIMASQPQHF. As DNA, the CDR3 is TGTGCCAGCAGCTTAATTGACAGGGGGATAATGGCGAGTCAGCCCCAGCATTTT.

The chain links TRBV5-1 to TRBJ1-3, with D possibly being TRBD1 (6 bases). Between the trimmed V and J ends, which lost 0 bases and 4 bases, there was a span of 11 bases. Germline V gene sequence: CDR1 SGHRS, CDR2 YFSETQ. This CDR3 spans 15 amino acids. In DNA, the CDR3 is TGCGCCAGCAGCTTGGAGGGGGGAATCGGAAACACCATATATTTT. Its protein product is CASSLEGGIGNTIYF.

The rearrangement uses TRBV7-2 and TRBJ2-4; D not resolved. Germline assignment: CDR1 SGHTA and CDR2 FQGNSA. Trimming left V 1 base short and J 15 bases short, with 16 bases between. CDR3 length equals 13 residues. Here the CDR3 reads CASSLDLGDGLYF. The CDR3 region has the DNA TGTGCCAGCAGCTTAGATCTTGGAGACGGTCTGTACTTC.

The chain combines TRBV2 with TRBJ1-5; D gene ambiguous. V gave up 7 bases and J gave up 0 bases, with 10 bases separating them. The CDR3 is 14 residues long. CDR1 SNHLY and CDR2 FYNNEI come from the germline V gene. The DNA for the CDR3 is TGTGCCAGCACTGGACTGGATAGCAATCAGCCCCAGCATTTT. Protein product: CASTGLDSNQPQHF.

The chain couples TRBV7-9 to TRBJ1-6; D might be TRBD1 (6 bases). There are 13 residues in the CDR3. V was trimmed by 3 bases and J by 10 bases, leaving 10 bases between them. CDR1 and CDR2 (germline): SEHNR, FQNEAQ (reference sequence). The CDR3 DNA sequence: TGTGCCAGCAGCTTGAGGGGGGACTCACCCCTCCACTTT. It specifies CASSLRGDSPLHF.

DNA for the CDR3: TGCGCCAGCAGCTTGGATTTGGGCGAGCAGTACTTC. Translation gives CASSLDLGEQYF. The chain uses TRBV5-1 and TRBJ2-7; D unclear. The CDR3 extends over 12 amino acids. In germline, CDR1 is SGHRS, CDR2 YFSETQ. V lost 0 bases to trimming and J lost 6 bases, with 7 bases between them. Based on the CDR3 plus reference TRBV5-1 and TRBJ2-7, the full variable domain is KAGVTQTPRYLIKTRGQQVTLSCSPISGHRSVSWYQQTPGQGLQFLFEYFSETQRNKGNFPGRFSGRQFSNSRSEMNVSTLELGDSALYLCASSLDLGEQYFGPGTRLTVT.

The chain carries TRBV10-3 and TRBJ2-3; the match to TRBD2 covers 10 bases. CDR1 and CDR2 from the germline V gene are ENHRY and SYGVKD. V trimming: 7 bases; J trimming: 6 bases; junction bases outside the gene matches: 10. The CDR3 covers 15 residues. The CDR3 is CAIKPAGGLRDTQYF. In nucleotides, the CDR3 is TGTGCCATCAAGCCAGCGGGGGGGCTTCGGGATACGCAGTATTTT.

The CDR3 reads CASSGGTGGNEQFF. The CDR3 DNA sequence: TGCGCCAGCAGCGGTGGGACAGGGGGCAATGAGCAGTTCTTC. The chain has TRBV5-1 and TRBJ2-1; the match to TRBD1 covers 11 bases. Germline-derived CDR1 and CDR2 are SGHRS and YFSETQ. The CDR3 runs 14 residues. V lost 4 bases and J lost 6; bases outside the gene matches: 3.